These 7 T cell receptor beta chains originate from one sample sequenced in a study of cytomegalovirus exposure and HLA in healthy donors. The PCR contained 60 Vbeta and 13 Jbeta primers. Only in-frame clones appear in the TCRdb table, and some are missing; sequencing was by immunoSEQ multiplex PCR. The sample yields about 180,000 clones, around four fifths seen once. Sequenced sample: PBMCs. The receptors stem from a girl aged 10 to 17 in good health and CMV-seropositive.

The V gene is TRBV4-1, the J gene TRBJ1-1; D may be TRBD1 (5 bases). Per the germline V gene, CDR1 is MGHRA and CDR2 is YSYEKL. The V and J ends lost 5 bases and 3 bases respectively, with 16 bases between them. This CDR3 has 15 amino acids. For the CDR3, the DNA is TGCGCCAGCAGCGAACTTTCAGGGTCCTACACTGAAGCTTTCTTT. Amino acid sequence: CASSELSGSYTEAFF.

This chain connects TRBV7-9 to TRBJ1-5, with D maybe TRBD1 (5 bases). The CDR3 runs to 13 residues. Deletions cut 3 bases from V and 4 bases from J, with 7 bases between. Germline CDR1 and CDR2: SEHNR and FQNEAQ (reference sequence). The CDR3 region has the DNA TGTGCCAGCAGCTTTGGGGGGAATCAGCCCCAGCATTTT. Translation gives CASSFGGNQPQHF. Variable domain in full (rest from reference TRBV7-9 and TRBJ1-5): DTGVSQNPRHKITKRGQNVTFRCDPISEHNRLYWYRQTLGQGPEFLTYFQNEAQLEKSRLLSDRFSAERPKGSFSTLEIQRTEQGDSAMYLCASSFGGNQPQHFGDGTRLSIL.

The V gene is TRBV7-2, the J gene TRBJ1-5, with a tentative D call TRBD1 (6 bases). Trimming left V 6 bases short and J 4 bases short, with 13 bases between. Looked up from germline, CDR1 is SGHTA and CDR2 is FQGNSA. The CDR3 is made up of 14 amino acids. The DNA for the CDR3 is TGTGCCAGCAGACCGACAGGTGCTAATCAGCCCCAGCATTTT. It is translated as CASRPTGANQPQHF.

The rearrangement uses TRBV5-4 and TRBJ2-7; TRBD1 matches at 7 bases. The CDR3 is made up of 15 amino acids. CDR1 and CDR2 from the germline V gene are SGHNT and YYREEE (reference sequence). With 0 bases clipped from V and 4 bases from J, the junction kept 7 bases outside the gene matches. CDR3 amino acids: CASSLARDRAYEQYF. CDR3 nucleotides: TGTGCCAGCAGCTTGGCCCGAGACAGGGCGTACGAGCAGTACTTC.

This clone was counted a single time. The chain is built from TRBV5-1 and TRBJ1-1; 7 bases are a match to TRBD1. Germline V gene data show CDR1 as SGHRS and CDR2 as YFSETQ. Trimming at V came to 2 bases and at J to 4 bases, leaving 8 bases not matched to a gene. The CDR3 sequence is 15 residues long. The CDR3 here is CASSFGVTGTTEAFF. The CDR3, as DNA: TGCGCCAGCAGCTTTGGGGTGACAGGGACCACTGAAGCTTTCTTT.

This clone came up a few times. The chain employs TRBV19 and TRBJ2-7, with D possibly being TRBD1 (5 bases). The CDR3 has 13 residues. Between the trimmed V and J ends, which lost 8 bases and 5 bases, there was a span of 16 bases. Germline loops: CDR1 LNHDA, CDR2 SQIVND (reference sequence). The CDR3 is CASGVAGLNEQYF. The CDR3 coding sequence is TGTGCCAGTGGGGTGGCAGGGTTGAACGAGCAGTACTTC.

The J gene is TRBJ1-1, the V gene TRBV11-2, with TRBD1 identical over 8 bases. Per the germline V gene, CDR1 is SGHAT and CDR2 is FQNNGV. CDR3 length equals 17 residues. V trimming: 3 bases; J trimming: 0 bases; junction bases outside the gene matches: 9. For the CDR3, the DNA is TGTGCCAGCAGCTTTGGGCAGGGGGCTACCTTGAACACTGAAGCTTTCTTT. As protein: CASSFGQGATLNTEAFF.